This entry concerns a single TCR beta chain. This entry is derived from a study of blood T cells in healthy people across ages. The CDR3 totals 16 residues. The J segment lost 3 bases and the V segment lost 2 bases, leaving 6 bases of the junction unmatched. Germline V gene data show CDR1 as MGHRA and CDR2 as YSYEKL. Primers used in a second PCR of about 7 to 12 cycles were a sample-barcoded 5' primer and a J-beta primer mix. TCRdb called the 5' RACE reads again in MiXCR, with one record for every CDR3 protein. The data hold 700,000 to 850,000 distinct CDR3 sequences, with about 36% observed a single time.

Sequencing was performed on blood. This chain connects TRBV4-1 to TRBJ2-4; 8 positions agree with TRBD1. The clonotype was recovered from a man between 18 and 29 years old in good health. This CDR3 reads CASSQTAGGVKNIQYF. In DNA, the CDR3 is TGCGCCAGCAGCCAAACGGCAGGGGGCGTCAAAAACATTCAGTACTTC.